This T cell receptor beta chain was captured by sequencing in a study of cytomegalovirus exposure and HLA in healthy donors. General study findings and limits: In an earlier analysis, about 90% or about 30%: the productive usage of most TCR beta V segments. Later, an analysis found that common viral pathogens appeared to be linked with several of the most significant clusters. There were reportedly fewer N-insertions in an Asian-associated ancestry cluster than the approximately 670-donor mean, in a later analysis.

PCR primers comprised 60 Vbeta and 13 Jbeta primers. Clones were read by immunoSEQ multiplex PCR, and TCRdb kept only the in-frame ones, dropping some. This sample has 130,000 to 150,000 clones, with approximately 80% found just once. The CDR3 loop spans 13 amino acids. CDR1 is GTSNPN and CDR2 is SVGIG in the germline V gene (reference sequence). The V and J ends lost 5 bases and 0 bases respectively, with 10 bases between them. In the case of this clone: Its antigen is currently unknown.

The sequencing sample was made of PBMCs. The TCR comes from a male donor in good health and CMV-seronegative. The chain recombines TRBV30 with TRBJ1-1; no clear D. The CDR3 sequence is CAWGTGMNTEAFF. CDR3 bases: TGTGCCTGGGGAACCGGGATGAACACTGAAGCTTTCTTT.